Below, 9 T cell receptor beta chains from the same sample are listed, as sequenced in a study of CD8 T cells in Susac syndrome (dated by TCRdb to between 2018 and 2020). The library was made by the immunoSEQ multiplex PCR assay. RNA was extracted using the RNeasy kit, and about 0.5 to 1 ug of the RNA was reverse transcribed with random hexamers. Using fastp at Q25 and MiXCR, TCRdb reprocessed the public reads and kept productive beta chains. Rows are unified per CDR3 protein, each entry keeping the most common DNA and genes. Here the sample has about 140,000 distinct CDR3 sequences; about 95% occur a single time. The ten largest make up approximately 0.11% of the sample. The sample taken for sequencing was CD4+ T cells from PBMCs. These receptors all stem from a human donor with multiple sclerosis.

The CDR3: CASSPGTPGELFF. CDR3 nucleotide sequence: TGTGCCAGCAGTCCCGGGACTCCCGGGGAGCTGTTTTTT. The genes are TRBV12-3 or TRBV12-4 and TRBJ2-2; D is perhaps TRBD2 (6 bases). V lost 5 bases and J lost 6, with 10 bases in between. This CDR3 comprises 13 residues.

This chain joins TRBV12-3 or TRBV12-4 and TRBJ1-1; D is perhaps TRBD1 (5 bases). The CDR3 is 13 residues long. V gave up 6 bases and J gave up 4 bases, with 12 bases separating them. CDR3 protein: CASRYRDRTEAFF. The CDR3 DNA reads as TGTGCCAGCAGATACCGGGACCGCACTGAAGCTTTCTTT.

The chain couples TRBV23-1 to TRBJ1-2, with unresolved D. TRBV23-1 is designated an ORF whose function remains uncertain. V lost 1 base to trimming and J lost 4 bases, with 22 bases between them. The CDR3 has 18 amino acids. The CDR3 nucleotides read TGCGCCAGCAGTCAATGGGAGAACAGAGCGCTCTACTTCTATGGCTACACCTTC. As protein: CASSQWENRALYFYGYTF.

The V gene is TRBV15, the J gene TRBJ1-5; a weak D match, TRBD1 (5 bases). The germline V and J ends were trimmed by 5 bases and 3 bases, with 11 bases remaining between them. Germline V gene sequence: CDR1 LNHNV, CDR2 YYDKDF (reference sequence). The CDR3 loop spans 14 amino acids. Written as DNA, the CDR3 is TGTGCCACCAGCCGCGGGGGGTTCAATCAGCCCCAGCATTTT. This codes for CATSRGGFNQPQHF.

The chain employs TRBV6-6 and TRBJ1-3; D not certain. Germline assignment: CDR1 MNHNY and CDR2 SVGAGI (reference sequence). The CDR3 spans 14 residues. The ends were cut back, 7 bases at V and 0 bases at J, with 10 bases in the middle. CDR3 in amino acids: CASTSTTSGNTIYF. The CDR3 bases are TGTGCCAGCACCTCTACGACCTCTGGAAACACCATATATTTT.

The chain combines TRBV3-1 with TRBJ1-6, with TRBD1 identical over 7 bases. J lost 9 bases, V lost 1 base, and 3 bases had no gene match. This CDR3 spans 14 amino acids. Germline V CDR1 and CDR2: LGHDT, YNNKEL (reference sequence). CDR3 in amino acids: CASSQVTGFSPLHF. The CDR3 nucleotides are TGTGCCAGCAGCCAAGTGACAGGGTTTTCACCCCTCCACTTT.

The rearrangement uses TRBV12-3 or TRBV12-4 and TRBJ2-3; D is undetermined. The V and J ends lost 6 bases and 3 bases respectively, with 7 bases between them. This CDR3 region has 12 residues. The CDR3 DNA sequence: TGTGCCAGCAGCATGGCGACAGATACGCAGTATTTT. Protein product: CASSMATDTQYF.

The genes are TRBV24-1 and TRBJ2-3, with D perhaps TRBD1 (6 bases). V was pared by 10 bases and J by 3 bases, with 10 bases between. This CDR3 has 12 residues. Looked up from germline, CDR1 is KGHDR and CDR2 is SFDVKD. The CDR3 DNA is TGTGCCACAGGCAGGGGAACAGATACGCAGTATTTT. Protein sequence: CATGRGTDTQYF.

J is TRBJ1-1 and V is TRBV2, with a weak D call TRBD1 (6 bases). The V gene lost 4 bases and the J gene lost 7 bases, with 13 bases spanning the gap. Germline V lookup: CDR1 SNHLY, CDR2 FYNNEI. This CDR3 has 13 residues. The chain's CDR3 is CASSATGYGEAFF. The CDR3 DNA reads TGTGCCAGCAGTGCCACAGGGTACGGTGAAGCTTTCTTT.